This entry lists 21 T cell receptor beta chains sequenced from one sample in a study of low-dose radiotherapy and immunotherapy resistance in tumors. Primers targeting TRAV and TRBV primed first-strand cDNA, covering alpha and beta chains. TCR amplification ran about 20 PCR cycles using constant-region and V-primer adapter primers. Via MiXCR, TCRdb re-called the reads, giving one row per CDR3 protein. The profile shows tens of thousands of distinct CDR3 sequences, about 23% of them singletons. Time point in this sample: before trial treatment. The source material was PBMCs, sampled before treatment. Receptors originate from a male donor with prostate cancer.

The chain couples TRBV10-3 to TRBJ2-5; perhaps TRBD1 as D (5 bases). The CDR3 runs 11 residues. V was trimmed by 7 bases and J by 5 bases, leaving 8 bases between them. The germline V gene encodes CDR1 ENHRY and CDR2 SYGVKD. For the CDR3, the DNA is TGTGCCATCAAGGGGATGGAGACCCAGTACTTC. It encodes CAIKGMETQYF.

This clonotype showed up many times. The chain carries TRBV20-1 and TRBJ2-7; D is unresolved. CDR1 DFQATT and CDR2 SNEGSKA come from the germline V gene (reference sequence). With 2 bases removed from V and 4 bases from J, the gap between germline ends came to 12 bases. The CDR3 is made up of 13 amino acids. The CDR3 DNA is TGCAGTGCTAGACCCGTGGCAGCATACGAGCAGTACTTC. Translated, it gives CSARPVAAYEQYF.

This chain connects TRBV29-1 to TRBJ2-1; the match to TRBD1 covers 7 bases. Losses at the gene ends were 4 bases for V and 8 bases for J; bases not matched to a gene: 5. Germline lookup yields CDR1 SQVTM and CDR2 ANQGSEA. This CDR3 is 12 amino acids long. As DNA, the CDR3 is TGCAGCGTTGCTTCAGGGACAGATGAGCAGTTCTTC. Translation gives CSVASGTDEQFF.

This clonotype has ten or more counts. CDR3 loop: CASSRTSGSYEQYF. Written as DNA, the CDR3 is TGTGCCAGCAGCAGGACTAGCGGCTCCTACGAGCAGTACTTC. This sequence joins TRBV9 and TRBJ2-7, with 10 nucleotides matching TRBD2. Germline V lookup: CDR1 SGDLS, CDR2 YYNGEE. The CDR3 is 14 residues long. Trimming removed 4 bases from V and 0 bases from J; junction bases left unmatched: 1.

This clonotype was counted at least ten times. The chain carries TRBV5-1 and TRBJ2-6, with 7 bases lining up with TRBD1. The germline gives CDR1 SGHRS, CDR2 YFSETQ. The CDR3 spans 18 residues. The V gene end was trimmed by 0 bases and the J gene end by 3 bases; junction bases not matched to a gene: 9. CDR3 protein: CASSLGTGAVVGANVLTF. The CDR3 DNA sequence: TGCGCCAGCAGCTTGGGAACAGGGGCGGTTGTTGGGGCCAACGTCCTGACTTTC.

The V call is TRBV12-3 or TRBV12-4, the J call TRBJ2-3; D call uncertain. With 10 bases removed from V and 2 bases from J, the gap between germline ends came to 10 bases. The CDR3 is 12 residues long. CDR3: CATRLFTDTQYF. In DNA form, the CDR3 reads TGTGCCACCAGGTTGTTCACAGATACGCAGTATTTT.

In its sample, this clonotype was seen many times. This chain uses TRBV6-2 or TRBV6-3 with TRBJ2-1; D call uncertain. The ends were cut back, 5 bases at V and 6 bases at J, with 11 bases in the middle. The CDR3 is made up of 13 amino acids. Germline assignment: CDR1 MNHEY and CDR2 SVGEGT. The CDR3 region is CASSGTVSNEQFF. CDR3 nucleotide sequence: TGTGCCAGCAGTGGAACCGTGAGCAATGAGCAGTTCTTC.

At least ten counts were recorded for this clonotype. The CDR3 DNA sequence: TGCAGTGCTAGAGGGCTAGCGGGAGACTACGAGCAGTACTTC. Its translation: CSARGLAGDYEQYF. The rearrangement links TRBV20-1 to TRBJ2-7; 10 positions agree with TRBD2. The CDR3 runs to 14 residues. CDR1 DFQATT and CDR2 SNEGSKA come from the germline V gene (reference sequence). With 1 base clipped from V and 3 bases from J, the junction kept 3 bases outside the gene matches.

Ten or more counts support this clonotype. J is TRBJ2-1 and V is TRBV27; 7 positions agree with TRBD2. The CDR3 has 15 residues. V trimming: 3 bases; J trimming: 1 base; junction bases outside the gene matches: 3. Per germline, CDR1 MNHEY and CDR2 SMNVEV (reference sequence). In nucleotides, the CDR3 is TGTGCCAGCAGTTTGTTTAGCGGGTCCTACAATGAGCAGTTCTTC. Its translation is CASSLFSGSYNEQFF.

This clonotype showed up many times. The J gene is TRBJ2-7, the V gene TRBV27, with a possible D match to TRBD2 (7 bases). Looked up from germline, CDR1 is MNHEY and CDR2 is SMNVEV (reference sequence). The CDR3 extends over 16 amino acids. V lost 6 bases and J 4 bases, leaving 22 bases between the germline ends. The CDR3: CASSPLGGAGSYEQYF. DNA for the CDR3: TGTGCCAGCAGCCCCCTTGGGGGGGCCGGATCTTACGAGCAGTACTTC.

Many counts were recorded for this clonotype. The chain is built from TRBV7-6 and TRBJ2-2, with 11 bases fitting TRBD2. Losses at the gene ends were 3 bases for V and 3 bases for J; bases not matched to a gene: 3. The CDR3 has 16 amino acids. Germline CDR1 SGHVS, CDR2 FNYEAQ. CDR3 sequence (DNA): TGTGCCAGCAGCTTGACTAGCGGGAAGTACACCGGGGAGCTGTTTTTT. Its translation: CASSLTSGKYTGELFF.

The rearrangement uses TRBV5-1 and TRBJ2-7; TRBD2 agrees at 14 bases. J was trimmed by 9 bases and V by 0 bases; bases with no gene match: 8. The CDR3 runs 16 residues. The germline V gene encodes CDR1 SGHRS and CDR2 YFSETQ. This chain's CDR3 is CASSLEPGLAGAGQYF. CDR3 DNA sequence: TGCGCCAGCAGCTTGGAACCGGGACTAGCGGGAGCAGGGCAGTACTTC.

This clonotype was seen at least ten times. The chain carries TRBV12-3 or TRBV12-4 and TRBJ1-3; 7 nucleotides match TRBD1. V lost 6 bases, J lost 5 bases, and 7 bases stayed unmatched. This CDR3 is 14 amino acids long. CDR3 coding DNA: TGTGCCAGCAGCCGTAGGGGGCAGAGAAACACCATATATTTT. This codes for CASSRRGQRNTIYF.

V and J are TRBV20-1 and TRBJ2-2; a possible D gene is TRBD2 (6 bases). This CDR3 contains 15 residues. V was cut by 5 bases and J by 1 base, with 14 bases left in between. Germline V lookup: CDR1 DFQATT, CDR2 SNEGSKA (reference sequence). CDR3 sequence reads: CSASPSSGNTGELFF. In nucleotides, the CDR3 is TGCAGTGCTTCCCCAAGTAGCGGGAACACCGGGGAGCTGTTTTTT.

This clonotype was seen ten or more times. The J gene is TRBJ2-2, the V gene TRBV5-4; TRBD2 aligns across 8 bases. Germline V lookup: CDR1 SGHNT, CDR2 YYREEE (reference sequence). CDR3 length: 15 amino acids. V trimming: 4 bases; J trimming: 3 bases; junction bases outside the gene matches: 5. The CDR3 DNA reads TGTGCCAGCAGCCAGAAAGCGGGGGACACCGGGGAGCTGTTTTTT. Translating gives CASSQKAGDTGELFF. The full variable domain, with the rest looked up from reference TRBV5-4 and TRBJ2-2, is ETGVTQSPTHLIKTRGQQVTLRCSSQSGHNTVSWYQQALGQGPQFIFQYYREEENGRGNFPPRFSGLQFPNYSSELNVNALELDDSALYLCASSQKAGDTGELFFGEGSRLTVL.

The table lists this clonotype with many counts. The genes are TRBV5-1 and TRBJ2-1; D is perhaps TRBD1 (7 bases). The germline CDR1 and CDR2 sequences are SGHRS and YFSETQ. Between the trimmed V and J ends, which lost 2 bases and 8 bases, there was a span of 23 bases. CDR3 length: 17 amino acids. Here the CDR3 DNA reads TGCGCCAGCAGCTTCGCCCTGGCGGGGTCCCAGGGGGATGAGCAGTTCTTC. Its translation: CASSFALAGSQGDEQFF. Based on the CDR3 plus reference TRBV5-1 and TRBJ2-1, the full variable domain is KAGVTQTPRYLIKTRGQQVTLSCSPISGHRSVSWYQQTPGQGLQFLFEYFSETQRNKGNFPGRFSGRQFSNSRSEMNVSTLELGDSALYLCASSFALAGSQGDEQFFGPGTRLTVL.

This clonotype was recorded a few times. V is TRBV7-8 and J is TRBJ2-2; 10 bases are shared with TRBD2. Germline V gene lookup returns CDR1 SGHVS and CDR2 FQNEAQ. V gave up 5 bases and J gave up 6 bases; unmatched junction bases: 6. This CDR3 has 15 amino acids. In DNA form, the CDR3 reads TGTGCCAGCAGCCCTACTAGCGGGGCGGCCGGGGAGCTGTTTTTT. It specifies CASSPTSGAAGELFF.

Ten or more counts support this clonotype. This chain joins TRBV29-1 and TRBJ2-7; D gene ambiguous. Looked up from germline, CDR1 is SQVTM and CDR2 is ANQGSEA. The CDR3 runs 13 residues. V was cut by 5 bases and J by 6 bases, with 17 bases left in between. DNA of the CDR3: TGCAGCGTTCAGAATACGGCAGTCGGCGAGCAGTACTTC. It encodes CSVQNTAVGEQYF.

This clonotype was counted at least ten times. This sequence joins TRBV5-1 and TRBJ2-7, with D perhaps given as TRBD1 or TRBD2 (6 bases each). Germline V gives CDR1 SGHRS, CDR2 YFSETQ. CDR3 length equals 19 residues. V lost 0 bases, J lost 3 bases, and 25 bases lay in between. In DNA, the CDR3 is TGCGCCAGCAGCTTGGGTCTAGTCTGGCGGGACACGACGCACTACGAGCAGTACTTC. This translates into CASSLGLVWRDTTHYEQYF.

This clonotype was counted ten times or more. The chain links TRBV5-5 to TRBJ2-1, with D maybe TRBD2 (6 bases). The CDR3 is 15 residues long. V lost 3 bases and J 4 bases, leaving 14 bases between the germline ends. Germline assignment: CDR1 SGHKS and CDR2 YYEKEE (reference sequence). This CDR3 is CASSSGVAEYNEQFF. The CDR3 coding sequence is TGTGCCAGCAGCTCTGGGGTAGCGGAATACAATGAGCAGTTCTTC.

This clonotype was seen ten or more times. CDR3: CASSSGTGGKLFF. In nucleotides, the CDR3 is TGTGCCAGCAGCTCTGGGACAGGCGGAAAACTGTTTTTT. This sequence joins TRBV7-2 and TRBJ1-4, with TRBD1 matching over 8 bases. Germline CDR1 is SGHTA and CDR2 is FQGNSA. The J segment lost 10 bases and the V segment lost 4 bases, leaving 5 bases of the junction unmatched. CDR3 length equals 13 residues.